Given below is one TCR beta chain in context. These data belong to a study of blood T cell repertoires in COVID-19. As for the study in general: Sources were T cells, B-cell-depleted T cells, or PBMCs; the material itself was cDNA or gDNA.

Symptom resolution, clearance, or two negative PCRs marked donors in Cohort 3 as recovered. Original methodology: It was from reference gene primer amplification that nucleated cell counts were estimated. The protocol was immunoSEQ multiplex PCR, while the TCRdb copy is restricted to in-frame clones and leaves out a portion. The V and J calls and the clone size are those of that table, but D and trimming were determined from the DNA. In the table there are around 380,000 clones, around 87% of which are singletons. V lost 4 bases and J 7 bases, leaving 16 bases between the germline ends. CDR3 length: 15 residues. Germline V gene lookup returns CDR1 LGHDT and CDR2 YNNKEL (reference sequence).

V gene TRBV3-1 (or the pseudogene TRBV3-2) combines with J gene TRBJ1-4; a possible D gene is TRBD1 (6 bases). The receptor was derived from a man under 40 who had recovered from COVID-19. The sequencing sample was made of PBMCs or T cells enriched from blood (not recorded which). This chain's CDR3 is CASSRSLGGAEKLFF. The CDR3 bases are TGTGCCAGCAGCCGTTCTTTAGGGGGAGCTGAAAAACTGTTTTTT.